The clone carrying this TCR beta chain was counted only a few times. Its antigen is as yet unknown. The record originates from a study of CD8+ T cells in alopecia areata. Study as a whole: The study gave tofacitinib for 6 to 18 months, then 6 months off drug. Study-level points and caveats: Although TCR sharing was seen in mice, sharing across patients was less clear, possibly for HLA-related reasons.

The J segment lost 2 bases and the V segment lost 5 bases, leaving 10 bases of the junction unmatched. Germline V gives CDR1 LNHDA, CDR2 SQIVND (reference sequence). The CDR3 totals 16 residues. cDNA serving as the sequencing template came from extracted, reverse transcribed RNA. The method was immunoSEQ multiplex PCR; TCRdb's version includes in-frame clones alone and lacks a portion of them. Of 150,000 or so clones in the sample, around 55% are singletons; the top ten hold just under 20%. Sample: CD8+ T cells sorted from blood, taken at week 0. This TCR came from a human donor with alopecia areata. V is TRBV19 and J is TRBJ2-3; 7 nucleotides agree with TRBD2. CDR3: CASSPLSGVATDTQYF. CDR3 nucleotides: TGTGCCAGTAGTCCCCTAAGCGGGGTAGCCACAGATACGCAGTATTTT. Filled out from reference TRBV19 and TRBJ2-3, the complete variable domain reads DGGITQSPKYLFRKEGQNVTLSCEQNLNHDAMYWYRQDPGQGLRLIYYSQIVNDFQKGDIAEGYSVSREKKESFPLTVTSAQKNPTAFYLCASSPLSGVATDTQYFGPGTRLTVL.